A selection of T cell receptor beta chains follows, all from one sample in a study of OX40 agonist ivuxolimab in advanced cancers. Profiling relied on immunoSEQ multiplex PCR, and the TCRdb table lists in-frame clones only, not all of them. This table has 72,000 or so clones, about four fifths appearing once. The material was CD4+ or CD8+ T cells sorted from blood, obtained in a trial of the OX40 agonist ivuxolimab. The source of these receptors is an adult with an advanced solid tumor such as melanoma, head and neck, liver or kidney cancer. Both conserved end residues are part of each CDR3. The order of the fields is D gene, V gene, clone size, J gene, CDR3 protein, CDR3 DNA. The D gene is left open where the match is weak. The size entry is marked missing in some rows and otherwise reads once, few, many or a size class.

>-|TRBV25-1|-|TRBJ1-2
CASSESQVHGYTF
TGTGCCAGCAGTGAATCGCAGGTCCATGGCTACACCTTC
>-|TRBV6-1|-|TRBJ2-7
CASSGVGGGAEQYF
TGTGCCAGCAGTGGAGTTGGAGGGGGCGCCGAGCAGTACTTC
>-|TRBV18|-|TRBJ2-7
CASSPDFREEEQYF
TGTGCCAGCTCACCTGATTTCAGGGAAGAGGAGCAGTACTTC
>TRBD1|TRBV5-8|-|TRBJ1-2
CASSLLGQGDYYGYTF
TGTGCCAGCAGCTTACTCGGACAGGGGGATTACTATGGCTACACCTTC
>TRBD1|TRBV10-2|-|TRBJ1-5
CANDLEGQGALDQPQHF
TGCGCCAACGACCTAGAGGGACAGGGGGCGCTCGACCAGCCCCAGCATTTT
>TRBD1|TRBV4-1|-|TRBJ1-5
CASSQDTWTGGSSPQHF
TGCGCCAGCAGCCAAGATACATGGACAGGGGGAAGTAGTCCCCAGCATTTT
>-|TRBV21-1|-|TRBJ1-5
CASSKEGQEESNQPQHF
TGTGCCAGCAGCAAAGAAGGACAGGAGGAAAGCAATCAGCCCCAGCATTTT
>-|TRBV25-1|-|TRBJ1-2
CASSEPKPKGYGYTF
TGTGCCAGCAGTGAGCCCAAACCGAAGGGCTATGGCTACACCTTC
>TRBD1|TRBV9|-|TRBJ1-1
CASSARTGGRGTEAFF
TGTGCCAGCAGCGCCCGGACAGGGGGCAGGGGTACTGAAGCTTTCTTT
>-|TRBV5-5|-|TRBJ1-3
CASSLSGDNSGNTIYF
TGTGCCAGCAGCTTGTCGGGGGACAACTCTGGAAACACCATATATTTT
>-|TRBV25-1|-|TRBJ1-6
CASSDYGDGSPLHF
TGTGCCAGCAGTGATTATGGGGACGGATCACCCCTCCACTTT
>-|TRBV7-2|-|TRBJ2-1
CASSPSAITGTDGIF
TGTGCCAGCAGTCCCTCAGCGATTACGGGGACGGATGGAATCTTC
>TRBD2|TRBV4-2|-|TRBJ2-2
CASSQEGSGGRNTGELFF
TGTGCCAGCAGCCAAGAGGGTAGCGGGGGGCGAAACACCGGGGAGCTGTTTTTT
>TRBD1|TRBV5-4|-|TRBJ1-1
CASSLTGDTAEAFF
TGTGCCAGCAGCTTAACAGGGGACACGGCTGAAGCTTTCTTT
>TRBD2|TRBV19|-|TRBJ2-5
CASSIVSGLAQETQYF
TGTGCCAGTAGTATAGTGTCGGGACTAGCGCAAGAGACCCAGTACTTC
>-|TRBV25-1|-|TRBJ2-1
CASSELGGIGHNEQFF
TGTGCCAGCAGTGAACTCGGGGGCATAGGCCACAATGAGCAGTTCTTC
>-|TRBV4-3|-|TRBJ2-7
CASSPGVTYEQYF
TGCGCCAGCAGCCCCGGGGTTACCTACGAGCAGTACTTC
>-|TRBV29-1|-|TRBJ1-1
CSVGVMNTEAFF
TGCAGCGTTGGGGTGATGAACACTGAAGCTTTCTTT
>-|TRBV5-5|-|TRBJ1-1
CASSLNGENTEAFF
TGTGCCAGCAGCCTAAACGGGGAGAACACTGAAGCTTTCTTT
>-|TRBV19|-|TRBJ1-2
CASSLWTAGDYGYTF
TGTGCCAGTAGTCTCTGGACAGCGGGGGACTATGGCTACACCTTC
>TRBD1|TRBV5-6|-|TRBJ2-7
CASSFGTGFYEQYF
TGTGCCAGCAGCTTCGGGACAGGGTTCTACGAGCAGTACTTC
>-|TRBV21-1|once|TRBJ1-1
CASSASGTDNGNTEAFF
TGTGCCAGCAGCGCATCCGGGACGGACAACGGGAACACTGAAGCTTTCTTT
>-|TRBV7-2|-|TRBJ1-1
CASSIKGQGGTEAFF
TGTGCCAGCAGCATCAAGGGGCAGGGTGGAACTGAAGCTTTCTTT
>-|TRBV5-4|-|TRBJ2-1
CASSSGPSDNEQFF
TGTGCCAGCAGTTCGGGACCCAGCGACAATGAGCAGTTCTTC
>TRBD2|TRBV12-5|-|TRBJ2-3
CASGLVEGVVAGRVGGTDTQYF
TGTGCTAGTGGTTTGGTAGAAGGCGTGGTAGCGGGGAGGGTTGGAGGTACAGATACGCAGTATTTT
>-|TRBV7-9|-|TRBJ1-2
CASSPPGTWNYGYTF
TGTGCCAGCAGCCCGCCGGGGACCTGGAACTATGGCTACACCTTC
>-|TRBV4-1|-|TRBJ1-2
CASSQLRANYGYTF
TGCGCCAGCAGCCAACTCAGGGCTAACTATGGCTACACCTTC
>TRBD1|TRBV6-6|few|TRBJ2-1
CASTGTGRGNEQFF
TGTGCCAGCACCGGGACAGGGCGAGGCAATGAGCAGTTCTTC
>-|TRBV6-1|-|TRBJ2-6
CASSEVSSGANVLTF
TGTGCCAGCAGTGAAGTGAGTTCTGGGGCCAACGTCCTGACTTTC
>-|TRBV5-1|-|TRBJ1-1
CASSPLQGTKLNTEAFF
TGCGCCAGCAGCCCATTGCAGGGTACGAAGTTGAACACTGAAGCTTTCTTT
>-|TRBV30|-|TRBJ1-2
CAWSVGGASGYTF
TGTGCCTGGAGTGTAGGAGGGGCGAGTGGCTACACCTTC
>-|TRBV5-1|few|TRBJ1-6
CASSSEHSPLHF
TGCGCCAGCAGCTCGGAACATTCACCCCTCCACTTT
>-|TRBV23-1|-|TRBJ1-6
CASSHSPYTSPLHF
TGCGCCAGCAGTCACTCACCCTATACTTCACCCCTCCACTTT